This entry lists 2 T cell receptor beta chains sequenced from one sample in a study of CD4+ T cells in melanoma (dated 2022 in TCRdb). The library was generated by the immunoSEQ multiplex PCR assay. In TCRdb, the immuneACCESS table is reduced to in-frame sequences with V and J assigned. These tables do not hold every clone; where another copy was compared, an unresolved V gene accounts for under half, and the others remain unexplained. The sample data list 14,000 to 15,000 clones, and roughly 63% of these were observed just once. The ten top clones hold about 16% of the sample. Material for sequencing was cells from a culture (not recorded whether cultured in vitro). The source is a human donor with melanoma.

This clone occurred once. The chain uses TRBV10-2 and TRBJ2-7, with 7 bases lining up with TRBD2. Germline V lookup: CDR1 WSHSY, CDR2 SAAADI. V shed 4 bases, J shed 2 bases, and the junction held 5 bases outside the gene matches. The CDR3 is 14 residues long. The CDR3 is CASSGAGDPYEQYF. CDR3 nucleotides: TGCGCCAGCAGTGGTGCGGGGGACCCCTACGAGCAGTACTTC.

This clone was counted only a few times. The chain is built from TRBV29-1 and TRBJ2-3; D assignment may be TRBD1 or TRBD2 (6 bases each). Per germline, CDR1 SQVTM and CDR2 ANQGSEA. Trimming shortened V by 6 bases and J by 3 bases, and 22 bases separated the two germline ends. The CDR3 totals 16 residues. CDR3 loop: CSVTRGAGRKTDTQYF. As DNA, the CDR3 is TGCAGCGTGACAAGGGGGGCGGGACGTAAGACAGATACGCAGTATTTT.